This is a list of T cell receptor beta chains from one sample in a study of T cells in Graves' hyperthyroidism and ophthalmopathy. Using its own MiXCR run on the multiplex PCR reads, TCRdb lists one record per CDR3 protein. The sample consists of about 500,000 distinct CDR3 sequences, over 15% of them appearing once. The sequenced material came from blood. Receptors originate from a young woman with Graves' ophthalmopathy. Each CDR3 is given with its conserved first and last residue. Each record gives: V gene, clone size, D gene, J gene, CDR3 DNA, CDR3 protein. D genes are given only for firm matches. Rows give clone size only sometimes, using once, few, many, or a class for an expanded clone.

V gene: TRBV6-1; clone size: many; D gene: TRBD1; J gene: TRBJ1-2; CDR3 DNA: TGTGCCAGCACTTTAAGGGGACAGGGAAGGCCCAATAACTATGGCTACACCTTC; CDR3 protein: CASTLRGQGRPNNYGYTF
V gene: TRBV5-1; clone size: many; D gene: NA; J gene: TRBJ1-2; CDR3 DNA: TGCGCCAGCAGCTTGGGGGAGATTAAATATGGCTACACCTTC; CDR3 protein: CASSLGEIKYGYTF
V gene: TRBV4-1; clone size: few; D gene: TRBD1; J gene: TRBJ1-1; CDR3 DNA: TGCGCCAGCAGCGCCGACAGGGCGACGAACACTGAAGCTTTCTTT; CDR3 protein: CASSADRATNTEAFF
V gene: TRBV28; clone size: many; D gene: NA; J gene: TRBJ2-3; CDR3 DNA: TGTGCCACCTCAGAGACAGATACGCAGTATTTT; CDR3 protein: CATSETDTQYF
V gene: TRBV28; clone size: NA; D gene: NA; J gene: TRBJ2-2; CDR3 DNA: TGTGCCAGCAGCTCCTATGGGACCGGGGAGCTGTTTTTT; CDR3 protein: CASSSYGTGELFF
V gene: TRBV7-8; clone size: few; D gene: NA; J gene: TRBJ1-6; CDR3 DNA: TGTGCCAGCCAGGAACAGGACTTCTCCTATAATTCACCCCTCCACTTT; CDR3 protein: CASQEQDFSYNSPLHF
V gene: TRBV5-6; clone size: many; D gene: NA; J gene: TRBJ1-4; CDR3 DNA: TGTGCCAGCAGCCGGGCAAATGAAAAACTGTTTTTT; CDR3 protein: CASSRANEKLFF
V gene: TRBV20-1; clone size: NA; D gene: NA; J gene: TRBJ2-7; CDR3 DNA: TGCAGTGCCGAGGCGGCACGTAGCTCCTACGAGCAGTACTTC; CDR3 protein: CSAEAARSSYEQYF
V gene: TRBV6-1; clone size: NA; D gene: NA; J gene: TRBJ2-7; CDR3 DNA: TGTGCCAGCTGCTCGAGGGTAGACGAGCAGTACTTC; CDR3 protein: CASCSRVDEQYF
V gene: TRBV2; clone size: many; D gene: NA; J gene: TRBJ1-2; CDR3 DNA: TGTGCCAGCAGTGAATTAAGGGCCAACTATGGCTACACCTTC; CDR3 protein: CASSELRANYGYTF
V gene: TRBV20-1; clone size: few; D gene: NA; J gene: TRBJ2-1; CDR3 DNA: TGCAGTGCTCCTTCCAATGAGCAGTTCTTC; CDR3 protein: CSAPSNEQFF
V gene: TRBV5-1; clone size: many; D gene: TRBD1; J gene: TRBJ1-6; CDR3 DNA: TGCGCCAGCAGCTCCGGACAGGGGGTTTCACCCCTCCACTTT; CDR3 protein: CASSSGQGVSPLHF
V gene: TRBV20-1; clone size: NA; D gene: NA; J gene: TRBJ2-7; CDR3 DNA: TGCAGTGCTAGCGGGACGGCCGAGCAGTACTTC; CDR3 protein: CSASGTAEQYF
V gene: TRBV7-2; clone size: many; D gene: TRBD2; J gene: TRBJ2-3; CDR3 DNA: TGTGCCAGCAGGGCACACCAACTCATTAGCGGGACGGAAGATACGCAGTATTTT; CDR3 protein: CASRAHQLISGTEDTQYF
V gene: TRBV5-1; clone size: many; D gene: NA; J gene: TRBJ2-1; CDR3 DNA: TGCGCCAGCAGCTTGGGAAGGTCCGACAATGAGCAGTTCTTC; CDR3 protein: CASSLGRSDNEQFF
V gene: TRBV6-5; clone size: NA; D gene: NA; J gene: TRBJ1-1; CDR3 DNA: TGTGCCAGCAGTTTAGGTATCGCTGAAGCTTTCTTT; CDR3 protein: CASSLGIAEAFF
V gene: TRBV6-1; clone size: NA; D gene: TRBD2; J gene: TRBJ2-1; CDR3 DNA: TGTGCCAGCAGTCCATCGGGACCGGGAGGCCTCAGCTCCTACAATGAGCAGTTCTTC; CDR3 protein: CASSPSGPGGLSSYNEQFF
V gene: TRBV2; clone size: many; D gene: NA; J gene: TRBJ2-5; CDR3 DNA: TGTGCCAGCACGAATCAAGCGGAGACCCAGTACTTC; CDR3 protein: CASTNQAETQYF
V gene: TRBV16; clone size: few; D gene: NA; J gene: TRBJ1-2; CDR3 DNA: TGTGCCAGCAGCCAATCGGGGGCAGGATCTTATGGCTACACCTTC; CDR3 protein: CASSQSGAGSYGYTF
V gene: TRBV12-3/TRBV12-4; clone size: many; D gene: NA; J gene: TRBJ1-3; CDR3 DNA: TGTGCCAGCAGTTCTCAGGGGAGGATAACCGGAAACACCATATATTTT; CDR3 protein: CASSSQGRITGNTIYF
V gene: TRBV27; clone size: few; D gene: NA; J gene: TRBJ1-4; CDR3 DNA: TGTGCCAGCAGTTTAACAGGGTGGGGAGGGGAAAAACTGTTTTTT; CDR3 protein: CASSLTGWGGEKLFF
V gene: TRBV6-1; clone size: many; D gene: TRBD1; J gene: TRBJ1-1; CDR3 DNA: TGTGCCAGCAGTGAAGCGACAGGGGGGTGGGTGAACACTGAAGCTTTCTTT; CDR3 protein: CASSEATGGWVNTEAFF
V gene: TRBV28; clone size: many; D gene: NA; J gene: TRBJ2-5; CDR3 DNA: TGTGCCAGCAGTTTACCAAGACAGCAGGTGGAGACCCAGTACTTC; CDR3 protein: CASSLPRQQVETQYF
V gene: TRBV7-3; clone size: many; D gene: TRBD2; J gene: TRBJ2-3; CDR3 DNA: TGTGCCAGCAGCTTAATAGGGCGGGGGGGGCGCACAGATACGCAGTATTTT; CDR3 protein: CASSLIGRGGRTDTQYF
V gene: TRBV5-1; clone size: many; D gene: NA; J gene: TRBJ2-3; CDR3 DNA: TGCGCCAGCAGCCTCACTAGCCCTAGCACAGATACGCAGTATTTT; CDR3 protein: CASSLTSPSTDTQYF
V gene: TRBV5-1; clone size: many; D gene: TRBD1; J gene: TRBJ2-1; CDR3 DNA: TGTGCCAGCAGCAGGGGGAATGAGCAGTTCTTC; CDR3 protein: CASSRGNEQFF
V gene: TRBV11-2; clone size: many; D gene: TRBD1; J gene: TRBJ2-2; CDR3 DNA: TGTGCCAGCAGCCGCAACAGGGGTGGGACCGGGGAGCTGTTTTTT; CDR3 protein: CASSRNRGGTGELFF
V gene: TRBV9; clone size: NA; D gene: NA; J gene: TRBJ2-3; CDR3 DNA: TGTGCCAGCAGCGTAGATGGGTTGGGACTGCACACAGATACGCAGTATTTT; CDR3 protein: CASSVDGLGLHTDTQYF
V gene: TRBV14; clone size: many; D gene: TRBD2; J gene: TRBJ2-2; CDR3 DNA: TGTGCCAGCAGTTCGACTAGCGGGGGCGAGAACACCGGGGAGCTGTTTTTT; CDR3 protein: CASSSTSGGENTGELFF
V gene: TRBV28; clone size: many; D gene: NA; J gene: TRBJ1-1; CDR3 DNA: TGTGCCAGCAGTTTTAAGGGAGGTTTGCCTGAAGCTTTCTTT; CDR3 protein: CASSFKGGLPEAFF
V gene: TRBV7-9; clone size: few; D gene: NA; J gene: TRBJ1-2; CDR3 DNA: TGTGCCAGCAGCCAAGACCAAGGTGGGCTGGGTGGCTACACCTTC; CDR3 protein: CASSQDQGGLGGYTF
V gene: TRBV5-8; clone size: NA; D gene: TRBD1; J gene: TRBJ1-2; CDR3 DNA: TGTGCCAGCAACTTGATGACAGGGGGCTATGGCTACACCTTC; CDR3 protein: CASNLMTGGYGYTF
V gene: TRBV4-2; clone size: NA; D gene: NA; J gene: TRBJ2-6; CDR3 DNA: TGTGCCAGCAGCCACGGGGCTCCGAGCTCTGGGGCCAACGTCCTGACTTTC; CDR3 protein: CASSHGAPSSGANVLTF
V gene: TRBV25-1; clone size: once; D gene: TRBD2; J gene: TRBJ2-1; CDR3 DNA: TGTGCCAGCAGTGATGAGGCGGCGGGAGGGCCCAATGAGCAGTTCTTC; CDR3 protein: CASSDEAAGGPNEQFF
V gene: TRBV4-3; clone size: few; D gene: TRBD1; J gene: TRBJ1-1; CDR3 DNA: TGCGCCAGCAGCCAAGGGACAGGGACGAACACTGAAGCTTTCTTT; CDR3 protein: CASSQGTGTNTEAFF
V gene: TRBV7-9; clone size: few; D gene: NA; J gene: TRBJ2-5; CDR3 DNA: TGTGCCAGCACCAATTTGGTGGAGGGGCCCCTCTCCTACGAGCACTTC; CDR3 protein: CASTNLVEGPLSYEHF
V gene: TRBV5-1; clone size: many; D gene: TRBD1; J gene: TRBJ2-7; CDR3 DNA: TGCGCCAGCAGCTTTACCGGGACAGCCAATTACGAGCAGTACTTC; CDR3 protein: CASSFTGTANYEQYF
V gene: TRBV20-1; clone size: few; D gene: TRBD2; J gene: TRBJ2-1; CDR3 DNA: TGCAGTGCTAGCCGCCCTAGCGGGAGGGCCAGTTACAATGAGCAGTTCTTC; CDR3 protein: CSASRPSGRASYNEQFF
V gene: TRBV7-9; clone size: NA; D gene: NA; J gene: TRBJ1-4; CDR3 DNA: TGTGCCAGCAGCTTGACCGAGAATGAAAAACTGTTTTTT; CDR3 protein: CASSLTENEKLFF
V gene: TRBV19; clone size: NA; D gene: NA; J gene: TRBJ1-1; CDR3 DNA: TGTGCCAGTAGTATAGCAGGAGGGGCCACTGAAGCTTTCTTT; CDR3 protein: CASSIAGGATEAFF
V gene: TRBV4-2; clone size: NA; D gene: NA; J gene: TRBJ2-3; CDR3 DNA: TGTGCCAGCAGCCAAGGGATGGACGTCGCAGATACGCAGTATTTT; CDR3 protein: CASSQGMDVADTQYF
V gene: TRBV6-1; clone size: many; D gene: NA; J gene: TRBJ1-5; CDR3 DNA: TGTGCCAGCGCGACCCGACAAAGTCAGCCCCAGCATTTT; CDR3 protein: CASATRQSQPQHF
V gene: TRBV24-1; clone size: few; D gene: NA; J gene: TRBJ2-1; CDR3 DNA: TGTGCCACCGCCGGGGCGGGTTACAATGAGCAGTTCTTC; CDR3 protein: CATAGAGYNEQFF
V gene: TRBV6-1; clone size: many; D gene: TRBD1; J gene: TRBJ2-1; CDR3 DNA: TGTGCCAGCAGAAAGGGACAGGGGAACAATGAGCAGTTCTTC; CDR3 protein: CASRKGQGNNEQFF
V gene: TRBV11-2; clone size: few; D gene: NA; J gene: TRBJ2-5; CDR3 DNA: TGTGCCAGCACTGGGCGGTTCCAAGAGACCCAGTACTTC; CDR3 protein: CASTGRFQETQYF
V gene: TRBV28; clone size: few; D gene: NA; J gene: TRBJ2-7; CDR3 DNA: TGTGCCAGCAGTTTTCTGGGATTCTACGAGCAGTACTTC; CDR3 protein: CASSFLGFYEQYF
V gene: TRBV18; clone size: many; D gene: NA; J gene: TRBJ1-3; CDR3 DNA: TGTGCCAGCTCACCAGGGTCCTCCGGAAACACCATATATTTT; CDR3 protein: CASSPGSSGNTIYF
V gene: TRBV2; clone size: many; D gene: TRBD2; J gene: TRBJ2-3; CDR3 DNA: TGTGCCGGAGCGGGGAGCTACACAGATACGCAGTATTTT; CDR3 protein: CAGAGSYTDTQYF
V gene: TRBV10-3; clone size: few; D gene: NA; J gene: TRBJ1-1; CDR3 DNA: TGTGCCATCAGTGCGGACACAAACACTGAAGCTTTCTTT; CDR3 protein: CAISADTNTEAFF
V gene: TRBV11-2; clone size: many; D gene: TRBD2; J gene: TRBJ2-1; CDR3 DNA: TGTGCCAGCAGCTCAGAGCGGGGCTCCTACAATGAGCAGTTCTTC; CDR3 protein: CASSSERGSYNEQFF
V gene: TRBV19; clone size: NA; D gene: NA; J gene: TRBJ1-5; CDR3 DNA: TGTGCCAGTAGTAACTATGGGTCCAATCAGCCCCAGCATTTT; CDR3 protein: CASSNYGSNQPQHF
V gene: TRBV3-1; clone size: NA; D gene: NA; J gene: TRBJ1-2; CDR3 DNA: TGTGCCAGCAGCCTTGACCCGGGACTCCAAGATGGCTACACCTTC; CDR3 protein: CASSLDPGLQDGYTF